Detailed here is one T cell receptor beta chain. This entry comes from a study of blood T cell repertoires in COVID-19. Study at large: Some COVID-19 samples were acute and others convalescent; all came from the United States, Italy and Spain.

Patients at the Seattle site were enrolled during active infection and followed longitudinally. Assay used: immunoSEQ multiplex PCR; TCRdb lists only in-frame clones, some missing. The sample consists of under 400,000 clones, 85% to 90% of them appearing once. What was sequenced was peripheral blood. This TCR came from a woman in her thirties with COVID-19, enrolled during active disease.

The CDR3 nucleotides read TGTGCTAGTGGCCCGGGACTGGACCGCTACACCTTC. Translating gives CASGPGLDRYTF. J is TRBJ1-2 and V is TRBV12-5; maybe TRBD1 (5 bases). This CDR3 contains 12 residues. Per the germline V gene, CDR1 is LGHNT and CDR2 is FRNRAP. V lost 6 bases and J 9 bases, leaving 14 bases between the germline ends.